A single sample is the source of the 22 T cell receptor beta chains below, sequenced in a study of OX40 agonist ivuxolimab in advanced cancers. Profiling relied on immunoSEQ multiplex PCR, and the TCRdb table lists in-frame clones only, not all of them. The sample includes 100,000 or so clones, around nine tenths of them seen just once. This material consisted of CD4+ or CD8+ T cells sorted from blood, taken in a trial of the OX40 agonist ivuxolimab. The receptors were sampled from an adult with an advanced solid tumor such as melanoma, head and neck, liver or kidney cancer.

This clone occurred once. The rearrangement links TRBV4-1 to TRBJ2-5; weak D call: TRBD1 (6 bases). This CDR3 is 15 amino acids long. Germline values: CDR1 MGHRA, CDR2 YSYEKL. Trimming stripped 0 bases from V and 2 bases from J, with 10 bases between. CDR3: CASSQDWDTQETQYF. The CDR3 DNA follows: TGCGCCAGCAGCCAAGATTGGGACACTCAAGAGACCCAGTACTTC.

This rearrangement joins TRBV30 to TRBJ1-4, with a tentative D call TRBD1 (5 bases). Trimming stripped 2 bases from V and 8 bases from J, with 12 bases between. Germline CDR1 reads GTSNPN; CDR2 reads SVGIG (reference sequence). The CDR3 spans 13 residues. Here the CDR3 reads CAWSLGEGEKLFF. DNA of the CDR3: TGTGCCTGGAGTCTAGGGGAGGGAGAAAAACTGTTTTTT. Using reference TRBV30 and TRBJ1-4 for the parts outside the CDR3, the full variable domain is SQTIHQWPATLVQPVGSPLSLECTVEGTSNPNLYWYRQAAGRGLQLLFYSVGIGQISSEVPQNLSASRPQDRQFILSSKKLLLSDSGFYLCAWSLGEGEKLFFGSGTQLSVL.

The chain carries TRBV30 and TRBJ1-2; no definite D call. In germline, CDR1 is GTSNPN, CDR2 SVGIG (reference sequence). Trimming removed 1 base at V and 7 bases at J, with 4 bases between. This CDR3 contains 10 residues. The CDR3 coding sequence is TGTGCCTGGAGTGGCGGTGGCTACACCTTC. It yields the protein CAWSGGGYTF.

This chain connects TRBV6-5 to TRBJ1-4, with D maybe TRBD1 (5 bases). The CDR3 consists of 14 residues. V lost 7 bases to trimming and J lost 8 bases, with 17 bases between them. CDR1 MNHEY and CDR2 SVGAGI come from the germline V gene. The CDR3, as DNA: TGTGCCAGCAAGGAGGGGTTGTCGAAGGAAAAACTGTTTTTT. Amino acids: CASKEGLSKEKLFF.

The CDR3 region is CASSPSIGEQFF. The CDR3 DNA reads as TGTGCCAGCAGCCCCTCCATAGGTGAGCAGTTCTTC. V is TRBV6-6 and J is TRBJ2-1, with D unclear. Germline values: CDR1 MNHNY, CDR2 SVGAGI (reference sequence). V gave up 6 bases and J gave up 9 bases, with 12 bases separating them. This CDR3 region has 12 residues.

This clone occurred a few times. The chain joins TRBV5-1 to TRBJ2-3; D remains unclear. Trimming removed 0 bases at V and 4 bases at J, with 9 bases between. Germline values: CDR1 SGHRS, CDR2 YFSETQ. CDR3 size: 14 residues. This CDR3 is CASSLGQVADTQYF. CDR3 DNA: TGCGCCAGCAGCTTGGGGCAGGTGGCAGATACGCAGTATTTT.

The V gene is TRBV10-3, the J gene TRBJ2-5; TRBD1 or TRBD2 may be the D gene (5 bases each). CDR1 is ENHRY, CDR2 SYGVKD, per germline. This CDR3 comprises 14 residues. The V gene lost 0 bases and the J gene lost 3 bases, with 8 bases spanning the gap. CDR3 bases: TGTGCCATCAGTGAGTCGAGGGGCGAAGAGACCCAGTACTTC. Amino acids: CAISESRGEETQYF.

This rearrangement joins TRBV5-1 to TRBJ2-1; 8 bases are shared with TRBD2. With V trimmed by 3 bases and J by 15 bases, 8 bases remained unmatched. CDR1 and CDR2 (germline): SGHRS, YFSETQ. The CDR3 covers 12 residues. CDR3 coding DNA: TGCGCCAGCAGCTCCCTGCGGGGGGATTGGTTCTTC. Translating gives CASSSLRGDWFF.

In its sample, this clone was seen a few times. The chain couples TRBV7-3 to TRBJ1-1, with TRBD1 as a possible D gene (5 bases). The germline V and J ends were trimmed by 4 bases and 1 base, with 16 bases remaining between them. The CDR3 loop spans 16 amino acids. Germline CDR1 is SGHTA and CDR2 is FQGTGA. CDR3 protein: CASSYEPGRGNTEAFF. DNA for the CDR3: TGTGCCAGCAGCTACGAACCGGGACGGGGGAACACTGAAGCTTTCTTT.

The V gene is TRBV5-7, the J gene TRBJ1-5, with TRBD1 matching over 7 bases. TRBV5-7 is filed as an ORF, its function uncertain. The length of the CDR3 is 15 residues. V was clipped by 3 bases and J by 9 bases; unmatched bases: 12. The CDR3 DNA is TGTGCCAGCAGCTGGACAGGAAGGTCTTTTCGGCCCCAGCATTTT. It yields the protein CASSWTGRSFRPQHF.

The V and J genes are TRBV7-9 and TRBJ2-3; no definite D call. V gave up 1 base and J gave up 3 bases, with 8 bases separating them. Per germline, CDR1 SEHNR and CDR2 FQNEAQ (reference sequence). This CDR3 is built from 14 residues. The CDR3 is CASSLGAATDTQYF. The CDR3 nucleotides are TGTGCCAGCAGCTTAGGGGCAGCTACAGATACGCAGTATTTT.

The V and J genes are TRBV5-1 and TRBJ2-1; 9 nucleotides line up with TRBD1. V was clipped by 4 bases and J by 7 bases; unmatched bases: 12. Germline CDR1 reads SGHRS; CDR2 reads YFSETQ. The CDR3 is made up of 16 amino acids. CDR3 DNA sequence: TGCGCCAGCAGCAGAAACCGGGACAGGGAGGTTAATGAGCAGTTCTTC. Translating it yields CASSRNRDREVNEQFF.

This chain joins TRBV6-6 and TRBJ2-1, with D possibly matching TRBD2 (6 bases). CDR1 is MNHNY and CDR2 is SVGAGI in the germline V gene (reference sequence). The CDR3 covers 15 residues. The germline V and J ends were trimmed by 2 bases and 1 base, with 9 bases remaining between them. The CDR3 is CASSYGGGSYNEQFF. CDR3 DNA sequence: TGTGCCAGCAGTTACGGTGGGGGGTCCTACAATGAGCAGTTCTTC.

The rearrangement joins TRBV4-1 to TRBJ2-3; TRBD2 aligns across 13 bases. CDR3 length: 16 residues. Germline lookup yields CDR1 MGHRA and CDR2 YSYEKL. J gave up 6 bases and V 5 bases, and 8 bases lay outside the gene matches. CDR3: CASSYGLAGVADTQYF. The DNA for the CDR3 is TGCGCCAGCAGCTACGGACTAGCGGGGGTGGCTGATACGCAGTATTTT.

This clone showed up just once. The chain is built from TRBV7-9 and TRBJ2-3; the match to TRBD2 covers 9 bases. V trimming: 5 bases; J trimming: 6 bases; junction bases outside the gene matches: 15. Germline-derived CDR1 and CDR2 are SEHNR and FQNEAQ (reference sequence). There are 17 residues in the CDR3. The CDR3: CASSPDSGRQTRDTQYF. The CDR3 DNA reads TGTGCCAGCAGCCCAGATAGCGGGAGACAGACGAGGGATACGCAGTATTTT.

The chain uses TRBV10-1 and TRBJ1-2, with unresolved D. V was shortened by 0 bases and J by 6 bases, with 8 bases between the two germline ends. The CDR3 sequence is 13 residues long. Germline lookup yields CDR1 WNHNN and CDR2 SYGVQD (reference sequence). The CDR3 DNA reads TGCGCCAGCAGTGAGTCGCACCAGAATGGCTACACCTTC. Translating it yields CASSESHQNGYTF.

The chain combines TRBV29-1 with TRBJ2-7, with D perhaps given as TRBD1 or TRBD2 (7 bases each). Germline lookup yields CDR1 SQVTM and CDR2 ANQGSEA. The V end lost 7 bases, the J end lost 1 base, and 23 bases lay between the germline ends. The CDR3 loop spans 16 amino acids. CDR3 coding DNA: TGCAGCGGCCAAGGGGGCTTGGCTAGCGGATCCTACGAGCAGTACTTC. Residues: CSGQGGLASGSYEQYF.

The chain combines TRBV19 with TRBJ2-1, with 13 bases fitting TRBD2. The CDR3 runs 16 residues. V gave up 4 bases and J gave up 7 bases; unmatched junction bases: 7. CDR1 and CDR2 from the germline V gene are LNHDA and SQIVND (reference sequence). As DNA, the CDR3 is TGTGCCAGTAGTACCCTTACTAGCGGGGGGGCTAATGAGCAGTTCTTC. Its translation: CASSTLTSGGANEQFF.

The chain carries TRBV7-9 and TRBJ1-1; no definite D call. V lost 2 bases and J 1 base, leaving 8 bases between the germline ends. The CDR3 length is 14 residues. In germline, CDR1 is SEHNR, CDR2 FQNEAQ (reference sequence). The CDR3 spells CASSLPTANTEAFF. CDR3 DNA: TGTGCCAGCAGCTTACCTACAGCGAACACTGAAGCTTTCTTT.

In this sample, this clone turned up a few times. The rearrangement joins TRBV23-1 to TRBJ1-6, with D maybe TRBD1 (5 bases). TRBV23-1 is reported as an ORF; its role is uncertain. CDR3 length: 16 residues. The V end was cut by 2 bases, the J end by 11 bases, with 19 bases between. The CDR3 spells CASSQISVGGWAPLHF. CDR3 nucleotides: TGCGCCAGCAGTCAAATTTCAGTCGGGGGTTGGGCACCCCTCCACTTT.

This sequence joins TRBV7-9 and TRBJ2-2, with TRBD2 identical over 12 bases. Germline loops: CDR1 SEHNR, CDR2 FQNEAQ (reference sequence). The CDR3 loop spans 19 amino acids. The trim removed 5 bases at V and 5 bases at J, leaving 15 bases unmatched. CDR3 protein: CASSRAALLAGGRTGELFF. The CDR3, as DNA: TGTGCCAGCAGCCGAGCGGCCCTTCTAGCGGGAGGGAGAACCGGGGAGCTGTTTTTT.

V is TRBV28 and J is TRBJ1-5; D uncertain. Trimming pared 3 bases from V and 4 bases from J, leaving 7 bases between. The length of the CDR3 is 13 residues. Germline CDR1 reads MDHEN; CDR2 reads SYDVKM. CDR3 nucleotides: TGTGCCAGCAGTTTCCGGCGAAATCAGCCCCAGCATTTT. This sequence encodes CASSFRRNQPQHF.